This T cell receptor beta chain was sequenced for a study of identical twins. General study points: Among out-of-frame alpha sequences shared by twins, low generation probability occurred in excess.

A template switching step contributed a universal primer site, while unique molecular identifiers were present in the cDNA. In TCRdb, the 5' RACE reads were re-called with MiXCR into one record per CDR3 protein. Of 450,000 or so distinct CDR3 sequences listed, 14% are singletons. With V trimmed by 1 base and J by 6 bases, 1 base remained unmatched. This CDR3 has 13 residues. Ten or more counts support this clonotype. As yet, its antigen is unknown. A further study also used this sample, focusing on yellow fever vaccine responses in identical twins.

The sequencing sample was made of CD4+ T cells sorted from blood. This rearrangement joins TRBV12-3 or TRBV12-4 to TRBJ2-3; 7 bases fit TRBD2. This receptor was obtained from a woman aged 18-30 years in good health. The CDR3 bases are TGTGCCAGCAGTTTAGTGGGGGGGGATACGCAGTATTTT. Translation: CASSLVGGDTQYF.